This record concerns one T cell receptor beta chain sequence. Its antigen target is currently unknown. No base quality information exists; no much larger clone differs at one position. Thawed unstimulated PBMCs were stained for CD3, CD4 and CD8 and FACS-sorted into CD3+CD4+ and CD3+CD8+ populations. Each of the 8 studied subjects was randomized to immunosuppression withdrawal. The Qiagen DNeasy Blood and Tissue Kit was used for isolation of genomic DNA. The sample originates from a study of T cell clones after liver transplantation (dated by TCRdb to the late 2010s). About the investigation overall: ITN030ST, the source of the samples, was a randomized trial that attempted immunosuppression withdrawal within 2 years of liver transplantation. After a pre-transplant mixed lymphocyte reaction, TCRbeta sequencing was used to pinpoint donor-reactive T cell clones, which were subsequently tracked in post-transplant blood. Tolerance was defined as complete withdrawal of immunosuppression for at least one year without a rise in liver enzymes beyond twice the upper limit of normal. Three of the eight recipients were HCV-positive; the others were transplanted for non-autoimmune, non-viral indications. Subjects received no induction therapy and standard immunosuppression until randomization at 12-24 months post-transplant. The study cohort included 8 liver transplant recipients, of whom 3 were classified as tolerant and 5 as non-tolerant. Blood samples were collected pre-transplant, pre-randomization before withdrawal, and post-randomization after either full withdrawal or failed withdrawal. Third party-reactive TCRbeta sequences were also identified from pre-transplant MLRs to serve as an antigen-independent comparator for donor-reactive sequences.

Paper-wide results and their limitations: In most of the 8 subjects, circulating donor-reactive CD4 TCRbeta sequences decreased significantly after transplant, regardless of tolerance or HCV status. In two subjects, low numbers of available donor cells limited the measurable donor-reactive repertoire. Since no allograft tissue specimens were available, donor-reactive T cells may have migrated into the graft instead of being deleted. Conclusions were preliminary, limited by small, heterogeneous patient numbers and non-standardized post-transplant time points. When repertoire turnover was accounted for, significantly reduced detection of donor-reactive sequences was found in 7 of 8 subjects for CD4 and in 8 of 8 subjects for CD8. The decline in donor-reactive sequences exceeded the decline in third party-reactive sequences, suggesting partial antigen-specific deletion that was unrelated to withdrawal success.

High-throughput TCRbeta CDR3 sequencing of frozen genomic DNA was performed by immunoSEQ, including PCR amplification, mapping, bias correction and internal controls. As for how the authors treated the data: Only productive rearrangements were retained, and each unique TCRbeta sequence was defined by its CDR3 nucleotide sequence together with its V and J gene. For a sequence to be called donor-reactive, it needed a frequency of at least 0.01% and at least 5-fold expansion in CFSE-low cells compared with unstimulated pre-transplant cells. Minimum frequency thresholds were set for each subject based on the unstimulated sample with the lowest template count, ensuring at least 90% detection power. Jensen-Shannon divergence between the top 1000 TCRbeta sequences post- versus pre-transplant served as the measure of repertoire turnover. Changes in detection of donor-reactive sequences were assessed with two-sided Fisher's exact tests. TCRdb stores this immuneACCESS table with in-frame sequences only. Part of the clones is absent; in the studies checked, under half of the shortfall reflects unresolved V genes, and no reason is known for the rest. V, J and clone size are taken as reported in that table, and D and trimming were inferred from the DNA itself. A total of roughly 80,000 clones appear in this sample, 65% to 85% of them only once. Around 0.45% of the sample is in the top ten clones.

Specimen: CD4+ T cells from blood, collected 45 to 46 months after liver transplant. This receptor was identified in a human patient who received a liver transplant. Where a transplant has occurred, the graft donor may have supplied some of the T cells.

The CDR3 here reads CATRRPITGELFF. Read as DNA, the sequence is TGTGCCACCAGGAGACCGATTACCGGGGAGCTGTTTTTT. The V gene is TRBV6-1 and the J gene is TRBJ2-2; no D segment can be confidently identified. The junction carries 14 bases between V and J, which are trimmed by 10 bases and 5 bases respectively. Including cysteine and phenylalanine, the CDR3 has 13 amino acids. Only the CDR3 DNA is retained, 39 bases long and in frame from the first base. The germline V gene specifies MNHNS as CDR1 and SASEGT as CDR2.